Given below is one T cell receptor beta chain in context. As originally analysed: Using reference gene primer amplification, nucleated cell counts were estimated. Sequencing used immunoSEQ multiplex PCR; TCRdb keeps in-frame clones, though not all of them. The V and J calls and clone size come from that table; D and trimming were worked out from the DNA. The sample includes some 300,000 clones, just under 90% of them seen just once. This sample was included in a study of blood T cell repertoires in COVID-19. Study in general: The samples span acute and convalescent COVID-19 from the United States, Italy and Spain.

Study members were between about 18 and 89 years old and lived in approximately 25 US regions. Participant-given clinical history determined each cohort assignment. The origin of this receptor is a woman between 25 and 40 years old who had recovered from COVID-19. Specimen: PBMCs or T cells enriched from blood (not recorded which).

CDR3 nucleotide sequence: TGTGCCAGCAGCGTAGCTGCTAGCGGGAAGTTCTACGAGCAGTACTTC. It yields the protein CASSVAASGKFYEQYF. The chain couples TRBV9 to TRBJ2-7; 9 bases agree with TRBD2. The CDR3 consists of 16 residues. CDR1 SGDLS and CDR2 YYNGEE come from the germline V gene. After removal of 0 bases from V and 3 bases from J, the junction contained 7 bases not matched to a gene.